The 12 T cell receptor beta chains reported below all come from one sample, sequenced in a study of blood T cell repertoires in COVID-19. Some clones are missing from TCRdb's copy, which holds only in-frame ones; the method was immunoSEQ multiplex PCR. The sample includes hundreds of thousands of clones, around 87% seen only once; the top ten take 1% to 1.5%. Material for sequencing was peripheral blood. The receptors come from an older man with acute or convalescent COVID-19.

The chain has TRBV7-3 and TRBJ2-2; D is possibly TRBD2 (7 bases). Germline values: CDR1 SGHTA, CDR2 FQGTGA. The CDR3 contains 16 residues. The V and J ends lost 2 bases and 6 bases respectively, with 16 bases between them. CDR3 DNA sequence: TGTGCCAGCAGCTTACTGGCGGGGGCCCCCCCCGGGGAGCTGTTTTTT. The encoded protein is CASSLLAGAPPGELFF.

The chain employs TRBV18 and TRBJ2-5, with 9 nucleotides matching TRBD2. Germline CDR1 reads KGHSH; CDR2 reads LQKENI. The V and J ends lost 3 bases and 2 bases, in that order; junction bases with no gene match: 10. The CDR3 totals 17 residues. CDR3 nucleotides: TGTGCCAGCTCACCCTTCTTTTCCAGCGGGGGGCAAGAGACCCAGTACTTC. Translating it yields CASSPFFSSGGQETQYF.

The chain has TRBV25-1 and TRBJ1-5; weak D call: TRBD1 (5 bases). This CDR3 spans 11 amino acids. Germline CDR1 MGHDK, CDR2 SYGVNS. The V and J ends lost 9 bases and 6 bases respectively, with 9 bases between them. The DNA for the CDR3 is TGTGCCAGGAAAGGGGTTCAGCCCCAGCATTTT. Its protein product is CARKGVQPQHF. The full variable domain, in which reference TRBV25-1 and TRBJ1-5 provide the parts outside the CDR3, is EADIYQTPRYLVIGTGKKITLECSQTMGHDKMYWYQQDPGMELHLIHYSYGVNSTEKGDLSSESTVSRIRTEHFPLTLESARPSHTSQYLCARKGVQPQHFGDGTRLSIL.

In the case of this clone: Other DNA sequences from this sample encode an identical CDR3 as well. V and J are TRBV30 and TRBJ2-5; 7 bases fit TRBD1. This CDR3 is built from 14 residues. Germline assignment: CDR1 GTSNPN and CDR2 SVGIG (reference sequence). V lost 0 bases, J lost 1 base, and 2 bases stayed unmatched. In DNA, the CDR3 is TGTGCCTGGAGTGTAGGGGGCGGCCAAGAGACCCAGTACTTC. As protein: CAWSVGGGQETQYF. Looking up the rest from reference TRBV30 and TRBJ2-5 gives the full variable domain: SQTIHQWPATLVQPVGSPLSLECTVEGTSNPNLYWYRQAAGRGLQLLFYSVGIGQISSEVPQNLSASRPQDRQFILSSKKLLLSDSGFYLCAWSVGGGQETQYFGPGTRLLVL.

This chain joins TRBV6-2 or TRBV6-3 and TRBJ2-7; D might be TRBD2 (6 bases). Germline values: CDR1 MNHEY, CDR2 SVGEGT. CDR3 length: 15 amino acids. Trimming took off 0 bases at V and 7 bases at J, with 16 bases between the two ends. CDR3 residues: CASSYSRLATREQYF. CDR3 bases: TGTGCCAGCAGTTACTCGAGGCTAGCGACGCGGGAGCAGTACTTC.

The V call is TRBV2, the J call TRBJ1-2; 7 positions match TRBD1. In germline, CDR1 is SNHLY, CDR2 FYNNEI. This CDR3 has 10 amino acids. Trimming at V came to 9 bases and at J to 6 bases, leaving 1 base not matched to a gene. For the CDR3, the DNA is TGTGCCAGACAGGGGAATGGCTACACCTTC. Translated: CARQGNGYTF.

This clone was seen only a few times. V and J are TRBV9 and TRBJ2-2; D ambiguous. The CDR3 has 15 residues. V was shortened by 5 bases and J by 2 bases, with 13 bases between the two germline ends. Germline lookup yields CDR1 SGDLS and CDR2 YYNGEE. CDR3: CASRPGEGNTGELFF. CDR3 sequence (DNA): TGTGCCAGCAGACCCGGAGAAGGTAACACCGGGGAGCTGTTTTTT.

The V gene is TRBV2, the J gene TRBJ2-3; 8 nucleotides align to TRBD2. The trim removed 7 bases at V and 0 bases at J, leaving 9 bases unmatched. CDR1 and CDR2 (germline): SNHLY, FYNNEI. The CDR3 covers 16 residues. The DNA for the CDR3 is TGTGCCAGCAAGGACCCACTAGCGGTCAGCACAGATACGCAGTATTTT. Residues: CASKDPLAVSTDTQYF.

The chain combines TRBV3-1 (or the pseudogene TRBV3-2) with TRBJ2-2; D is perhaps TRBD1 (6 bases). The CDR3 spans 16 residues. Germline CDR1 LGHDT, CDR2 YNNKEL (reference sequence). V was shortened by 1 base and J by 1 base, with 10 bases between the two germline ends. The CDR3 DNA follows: TGTGCCAGCAGCCAAGGGGGGCTAGGGAACACCGGGGAGCTGTTTTTT. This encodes CASSQGGLGNTGELFF.

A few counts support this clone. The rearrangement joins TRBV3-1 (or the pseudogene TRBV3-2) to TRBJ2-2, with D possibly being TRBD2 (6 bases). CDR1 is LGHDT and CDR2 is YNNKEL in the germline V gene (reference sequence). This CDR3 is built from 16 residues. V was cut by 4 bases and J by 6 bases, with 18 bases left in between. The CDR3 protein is CASSPRGSVGSGELFF. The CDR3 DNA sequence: TGTGCCAGCAGCCCCCGGGGGTCGGTTGGCTCCGGGGAGCTGTTTTTT.

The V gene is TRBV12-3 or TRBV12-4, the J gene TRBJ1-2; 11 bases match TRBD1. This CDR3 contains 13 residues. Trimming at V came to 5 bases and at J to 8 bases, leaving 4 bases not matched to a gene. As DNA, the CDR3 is TGTGCCAGCAGTCCGGACAGGGGGCGAGGCTACACCTTC. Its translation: CASSPDRGRGYTF.

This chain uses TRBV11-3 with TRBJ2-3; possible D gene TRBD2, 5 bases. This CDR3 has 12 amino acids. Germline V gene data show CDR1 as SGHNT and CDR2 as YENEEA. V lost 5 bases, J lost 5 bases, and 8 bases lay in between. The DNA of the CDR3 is TGTGCCAGCAGCGAGGGTGTAGATACGCAGTATTTT. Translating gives CASSEGVDTQYF.